This T cell receptor (beta chain) was identified in a study of cytomegalovirus exposure and HLA in healthy donors. Study at large: Clustering assigned 81% of the approximately 400 genotyped donors to the Caucasian-associated ancestry cluster. Findings and caveats of the study: Later analysis showed most CMV-associated TCR beta chains appearing HLA-restricted.

Concerning this clone itself: Its matching antigen is unknown.

PCR employed 60 Vbeta and 13 Jbeta primers. Clones were sequenced by immunoSEQ multiplex PCR, and TCRdb holds only the in-frame ones, with some missing. Of approximately 150,000 clones in the sample, 70% to 85% were seen once. V was shortened by 4 bases and J by 0 bases, with 9 bases between the two germline ends. The CDR3 sequence is 14 residues long. Germline assignment: CDR1 SNHLY and CDR2 FYNNEI. The receptor was isolated from a woman between 25 and 40 years old in good health and CMV-seronegative. Sequenced material: PBMCs. The chain combines TRBV2 with TRBJ1-1; the D gene is possibly TRBD1 (6 bases). The DNA of the CDR3 is TGTGCCAGCAGTGGCGGACAGTTGAACACTGAAGCTTTCTTT. Its translation: CASSGGQLNTEAFF. The entire variable domain, with the rest obtained from reference TRBV2 and TRBJ1-1, is as follows: EPEVTQTPSHQVTQMGQEVILRCVPISNHLYFYWYRQILGQKVEFLVSFYNNEISEKSEIFDDQFSVERPDGSNFTLKIRSTKLEDSAMYFCASSGGQLNTEAFFGQGTRLTVV.